These 29 T cell receptor beta chains came from one sample sequenced in a study of CD4+ T cells in melanoma. The protocol was immunoSEQ multiplex PCR, while the TCRdb copy is restricted to in-frame clones and leaves out a portion. The data hold around 13,000 clones, with about 70% observed a single time. Sequencing input: cells from a culture (not recorded whether cultured in vitro). These receptors were obtained from a human donor with melanoma.

The rearrangement links TRBV5-6 to TRBJ2-3; 11 bases line up with TRBD2. Germline loops: CDR1 SGHDT, CDR2 YYEEEE. The CDR3 consists of 16 residues. V shed 2 bases and J 4 bases; nucleotides not matched to a gene: 6. CDR3 loop: CASSFGTSGLADTQYF. Here the CDR3 DNA reads TGTGCCAGCAGCTTCGGGACTAGCGGCCTCGCAGATACGCAGTATTTT.

The J gene is TRBJ2-5, the V gene TRBV15, with a possible D match to TRBD1 (5 bases). The CDR3 is 14 residues long. CDR1 LNHNV and CDR2 YYDKDF come from the germline V gene (reference sequence). Trimming took 2 bases from V and 2 from J, leaving 9 bases between them. CDR3 DNA sequence: TGTGCCACCAGCAGATCACAGGAGCAAGAGACCCAGTACTTC. Its translation: CATSRSQEQETQYF.

The CDR3 DNA follows: TGTGCCAGCAGCTTCGCGGGGGCCTCCTACAATGAGCAGTTCTTC. Amino acids: CASSFAGASYNEQFF. This chain connects TRBV9 to TRBJ2-1; D is possibly TRBD2 (7 bases). V gave up 4 bases and J gave up 0 bases, with 11 bases separating them. The CDR3 is 15 amino acids. CDR1 SGDLS and CDR2 YYNGEE come from the germline V gene.

The chain recombines TRBV5-5 with TRBJ1-1; D not certain. This CDR3 region has 15 residues. The V gene lost 4 bases and the J gene lost 2 bases, with 15 bases spanning the gap. Germline CDR1 reads SGHKS; CDR2 reads YYEKEE (reference sequence). CDR3 in DNA: TGTGCCAGCAGCCTGGCCCCGGGCCCAAACACTGAAGCTTTCTTT. It specifies CASSLAPGPNTEAFF. Based on the CDR3 plus reference TRBV5-5 and TRBJ1-1, the full variable domain is DAGVTQSPTHLIKTRGQQVTLRCSPISGHKSVSWYQQVLGQGPQFIFQYYEKEERGRGNFPDRFSARQFPNYSSELNVNALLLGDSALYLCASSLAPGPNTEAFFGQGTRLTVV.

In its sample, this clone was seen a few times. The chain uses TRBV4-2 and TRBJ2-2, with TRBD2 as a possible D gene (5 bases). The V end lost 4 bases, the J end lost 5 bases, and 11 bases lay between the germline ends. The CDR3 loop spans 14 amino acids. Germline V lookup: CDR1 LGHNA, CDR2 YNFKEQ. The CDR3 reads CASSPRTGTGELFF. CDR3 nucleotide sequence: TGTGCCAGCAGCCCGAGGACGGGGACCGGGGAGCTGTTTTTT.

The V gene is TRBV4-1, the J gene TRBJ2-1; 8 nucleotides agree with TRBD1. Germline CDR1 is MGHRA and CDR2 is YSYEKL. V trimming: 2 bases; J trimming: 4 bases; junction bases outside the gene matches: 7. This CDR3 is 16 amino acids long. This CDR3 is CASSQRNRGDYNEQFF. CDR3 sequence (DNA): TGCGCCAGCAGCCAACGAAACAGGGGGGATTACAATGAGCAGTTCTTC.

The rearrangement links TRBV11-2 to TRBJ2-1; tentatively, D is TRBD2 (7 bases). Trimming took off 3 bases at V and 6 bases at J, with 15 bases between the two ends. CDR1 is SGHAT, CDR2 FQNNGV, per germline. CDR3 length: 15 residues. As DNA, the CDR3 is TGTGCCAGCAGCTTCATAGGGGGGGTTGCCAATGAGCAGTTCTTC. Residues: CASSFIGGVANEQFF.

The CDR3 DNA is TGTGCTAGTGGTTTGGTACGAATGGGACTACCAGACCCCGACTCCTACAATGAGCAGTTCTTC. Encoded protein: CASGLVRMGLPDPDSYNEQFF. The genes are TRBV12-5 and TRBJ2-1, with TRBD2 identical over 7 bases. From germline, CDR1 is LGHNT and CDR2 FRNRAP. V was pared by 0 bases and J by 0 bases, with 17 bases of the junction left unmatched. The CDR3 runs to 21 residues. The variable domain in full, completed from reference TRBV12-5 and TRBJ2-1, reads DARVTQTPRHKVTEMGQEVTMRCQPILGHNTVFWYRQTMMQGLELLAYFRNRAPLDDSGMPKDRFSAEMPDATLATLKIQPSEPRDSAVYFCASGLVRMGLPDPDSYNEQFFGPGTRLTVL.

The chain is built from TRBV4-1 and TRBJ1-6, with D unresolved. Trimming took 3 bases from V and 9 from J, leaving 12 bases between them. The CDR3 contains 14 residues. Germline-derived CDR1 and CDR2 are MGHRA and YSYEKL. The CDR3 protein is CASSHDIYASPLHF. The CDR3 nucleotides read TGCGCCAGCAGCCATGACATATACGCTTCACCCCTCCACTTT.

The chain uses TRBV10-3 and TRBJ2-7, with 8 bases identical to TRBD1. Germline V lookup: CDR1 ENHRY, CDR2 SYGVKD. The CDR3 totals 13 residues. The ends lost 10 bases at V and 0 bases at J; junction bases unmatched: 5. CDR3 amino acids: CATAGTGSYEQYF. In nucleotides, the CDR3 is TGTGCCACCGCCGGGACAGGCTCCTACGAGCAGTACTTC.

V and J are TRBV6-5 and TRBJ2-3, with TRBD2 identical over 8 bases. The CDR3 loop spans 16 amino acids. Germline-derived CDR1 and CDR2 are MNHEY and SVGAGI. V lost 4 bases to trimming and J lost 2 bases; unmatched junction nucleotides: 8. The CDR3 DNA reads as TGTGCCAGCAGTTGGGAGCGGGGGACGGCCACAGATACGCAGTATTTT. This encodes CASSWERGTATDTQYF.

This clone has more than one count but fewer than ten. V usage is TRBV5-1 and J usage is TRBJ2-5, with D unclear. CDR3 size: 13 residues. Germline-derived CDR1 and CDR2 are SGHRS and YFSETQ. Deletions cut 5 bases from V and 7 bases from J, with 15 bases between. Written as DNA, the CDR3 is TGCGCCAGCAGACGTGAGCAGGACGTGACCCAGTACTTC. Translated, it gives CASRREQDVTQYF.

This rearrangement joins TRBV7-2 to TRBJ2-5; no reliable D call. The CDR3 is made up of 13 amino acids. The germline CDR1 and CDR2 sequences are SGHTA and FQGNSA. V lost 3 bases, J lost 2 bases, and 7 bases lay in between. The CDR3 nucleotides are TGTGCCAGCAGCTTTTCGTTACAAGAGACCCAGTACTTC. It translates to CASSFSLQETQYF.

This clone appeared a single time. The chain recombines TRBV6-5 with TRBJ2-7, with D unclear. The germline gives CDR1 MNHEY, CDR2 SVGAGI. V was trimmed by 5 bases and J by 6 bases, leaving 14 bases between them. This CDR3 contains 13 residues. The DNA of the CDR3 is TGTGCCAGCAGTCCCAGGCTTTCGGGCGAGCAGTACTTC. It encodes CASSPRLSGEQYF.

V usage is TRBV6-1 and J usage is TRBJ1-6; D may be TRBD1 (5 bases). The CDR3 loop spans 15 amino acids. Trimming stripped 7 bases from V and 8 bases from J, with 18 bases between. Germline V CDR1 and CDR2: MNHNS, SASEGT. The CDR3 here is CASTEWGGVYSPLHF. In DNA form, the CDR3 reads TGTGCCAGCACCGAGTGGGGGGGGGTTTATTCACCCCTCCACTTT.

The chain carries TRBV27 and TRBJ1-2, with 10 positions matching TRBD1. V was clipped by 3 bases and J by 8 bases; unmatched bases: 12. The CDR3 contains 16 residues. CDR1 is MNHEY, CDR2 SMNVEV, per germline (reference sequence). The CDR3 DNA reads TGTGCCAGCAGTTTTTTCCCCCGGGACAGGGGTAGGGGCTACACCTTC. Protein: CASSFFPRDRGRGYTF.

Turning to this clone: Germline is not matched at one junction end, which may reflect a read error. The chain recombines TRBV6-1 with TRBJ2-7; possible D gene TRBD2, 6 bases. Germline V CDR1 and CDR2: MNHNS, SASEGT. The CDR3 contains 12 residues. Here the CDR3 DNA reads TGTGCCAGCAGTGTCATGTTGGAGGGTTTGACCTTC. Its translation is CASSVMLEGLTF.

V is TRBV19 and J is TRBJ2-7; D is undetermined. Germline V gene lookup returns CDR1 LNHDA and CDR2 SQIVND (reference sequence). The CDR3 runs 15 residues. The V and J ends lost 5 bases and 9 bases respectively, with 23 bases between them. DNA of the CDR3: TGTGCCAGTAGTCCCGTTCTCTCTAGGAAGTATGGGCAGTACTTC. Protein sequence: CASSPVLSRKYGQYF.

The rearrangement uses TRBV19 and TRBJ2-3; D unclear. CDR1 is LNHDA and CDR2 is SQIVND in the germline V gene (reference sequence). Deletions cut 1 base from V and 6 bases from J, with 23 bases between. This CDR3 contains 18 residues. The CDR3 loop is CASSIAPPPLGVRDTQYF. In DNA, the CDR3 is TGTGCCAGTAGTATAGCCCCCCCGCCCCTTGGGGTGAGGGATACGCAGTATTTT.

The gene calls are TRBV29-1 and TRBJ2-3, with D maybe TRBD2 (5 bases). The germline V and J ends were trimmed by 5 bases and 15 bases, with 24 bases remaining between them. This CDR3 is 13 amino acids long. The germline CDR1 and CDR2 sequences are SQVTM and ANQGSEA. This CDR3 is CSVLRHEQDSGYF. In nucleotides, the CDR3 is TGCAGCGTTCTACGCCATGAGCAGGACTCAGGTTATTTT.

The CDR3 here is CASSISRDTEAFF. CDR3 DNA: TGTGCCAGCAGTATTTCCCGGGACACTGAAGCTTTCTTT. This chain joins TRBV6-4 and TRBJ1-1, with D unresolved. The CDR3 runs to 13 residues. The germline V gene encodes CDR1 MRHNA and CDR2 SNTAGT. V lost 5 bases to trimming and J lost 3 bases, with 10 bases between them.

The chain joins TRBV2 to TRBJ1-1; no definite D call. Germline CDR1 SNHLY, CDR2 FYNNEI. This CDR3 is 13 amino acids long. V lost 5 bases to trimming and J lost 2 bases, with 9 bases between them. In DNA, the CDR3 is TGTGCCAGCAGTTACGTTTCAAACACTGAAGCTTTCTTT. Its translation is CASSYVSNTEAFF.

This chain joins TRBV5-1 and TRBJ2-3; D might be TRBD1 (6 bases). There are 15 residues in the CDR3. Per the germline V gene, CDR1 is SGHRS and CDR2 is YFSETQ. Trimming left V 0 bases short and J 8 bases short, with 16 bases between. DNA of the CDR3: TGCGCCAGCAGCTTGGGGGGGCCCGCCCTAGGTACGCAGTATTTT. It encodes CASSLGGPALGTQYF.

This clone was recorded only once. V gene TRBV5-1 combines with J gene TRBJ2-2; 7 bases align to TRBD1. V trimming: 4 bases; J trimming: 5 bases; junction bases outside the gene matches: 8. The CDR3 spans 15 residues. The germline V gene has CDR1 SGHRS and CDR2 YFSETQ. The DNA for the CDR3 is TGCGCCAGCAGCCAAGACAGGGCCGGGACCGGGGAGCTGTTTTTT. This sequence encodes CASSQDRAGTGELFF.

V and J are TRBV5-1 and TRBJ1-6; D might be TRBD1 (5 bases). Germline V gene lookup returns CDR1 SGHRS and CDR2 YFSETQ. The CDR3 loop spans 15 amino acids. Trimming stripped 0 bases from V and 14 bases from J, with 18 bases between. Written as DNA, the CDR3 is TGCGCCAGCAGCTTGGGGGACCGAGCTTCGGGTACCCTCCACTTT. It yields the protein CASSLGDRASGTLHF.

The chain employs TRBV5-1 and TRBJ1-1; D gene unclear. Germline V gene data show CDR1 as SGHRS and CDR2 as YFSETQ. The CDR3 contains 15 residues. Trimming pared 4 bases from V and 2 bases from J, leaving 15 bases between. The CDR3 nucleotides are TGCGCCAGCAGCCCCCGTTGGGGAGCCAACACTGAAGCTTTCTTT. Protein sequence: CASSPRWGANTEAFF.

V usage is TRBV4-1 and J usage is TRBJ2-3; 13 nucleotides agree with TRBD2. V gave up 2 bases and J gave up 4 bases; unmatched junction bases: 6. The germline V gene encodes CDR1 MGHRA and CDR2 YSYEKL. The CDR3 spans 17 residues. The CDR3 spells CASSQFRTSGGADTQYF. The CDR3 DNA sequence: TGCGCCAGCAGCCAATTTCGGACTAGCGGGGGAGCAGATACGCAGTATTTT.

The gene calls are TRBV6-5 and TRBJ2-7; D ambiguous. The ends were cut back, 0 bases at V and 4 bases at J, with 13 bases in the middle. CDR1 is MNHEY, CDR2 SVGAGI, per germline. CDR3 length equals 15 residues. This CDR3 is CASSYSGVARYEQYF. DNA for the CDR3: TGTGCCAGCAGTTACTCTGGGGTGGCGCGTTACGAGCAGTACTTC.

V gene TRBV7-2 combines with J gene TRBJ1-1; unclear D gene. The CDR3 loop spans 14 amino acids. CDR1 is SGHTA and CDR2 is FQGNSA in the germline V gene. V was clipped by 5 bases and J by 1 base, with 11 bases between them. The CDR3 is CASSTRPRNTEAFF. The CDR3 region has the DNA TGTGCCAGCAGCACCCGACCGAGGAACACTGAAGCTTTCTTT.